Below are 28 T cell receptor beta chains sequenced from a single sample in a study of T cell clonotyping in hematopoietic cell transplantation. Produced via immunoSEQ multiplex PCR; TCRdb's table is partial and in-frame only. The data hold a few thousand clones, with 15% to 20% observed a single time. Material: PBMCs, obtained 180 days after allogeneic stem cell transplant. These receptors originate from a male patient in his late teens or twenties who had an allogeneic stem cell transplant, so the T cells may come from the graft donor. Some clones in this sample may be carry-over from other donors' samples.

The chain employs TRBV6-5 and TRBJ1-1; D is perhaps TRBD1 (6 bases). CDR1 is MNHEY, CDR2 SVGAGI, per germline. This CDR3 comprises 15 residues. The V gene lost 0 bases and the J gene lost 0 bases, with 8 bases spanning the gap. Written as DNA, the CDR3 is TGTGCCAGCAGTTACTCGAGGGACATGAACACTGAAGCTTTCTTT. It yields the protein CASSYSRDMNTEAFF.

There are a few counts of this clone. This chain connects TRBV29-1 to TRBJ2-1; no firm D call. There are 14 residues in the CDR3. Germline V gene lookup returns CDR1 SQVTM and CDR2 ANQGSEA. The ends were cut back, 7 bases at V and 1 base at J, with 14 bases in the middle. CDR3 DNA: TGCAGCGCAGAGGTCCGGGTATCCTACAATGAGCAGTTCTTC. Translating it yields CSAEVRVSYNEQFF.

CDR3 in DNA: TGTGCCAGCAGTGGATGGACAGAGGTGAACACTGAAGCTTTCTTT. This encodes CASSGWTEVNTEAFF. The genes are TRBV6-1 and TRBJ1-1; tentative D call: TRBD1 (6 bases). The CDR3 sequence is 15 residues long. Germline V lookup: CDR1 MNHNS, CDR2 SASEGT. The V and J ends lost 4 bases and 0 bases respectively, with 12 bases between them.

A remark on this clone: At one end, the junction sequence differs from germline, possibly due to a read error. The CDR3 is CASSLGQLKLFF. Here the CDR3 DNA reads TGTGCCAGCAGTTTGGGACAGTTAAAACTGTTTTTT. This chain connects TRBV5-6 to TRBJ1-4; TRBD1 matches 7 bases. There are 12 residues in the CDR3. In germline, CDR1 is SGHDT, CDR2 YYEEEE.

V is TRBV30 and J is TRBJ1-2, with 10 bases matching TRBD1. The CDR3 has 14 amino acids. Trimming at V came to 3 bases and at J to 7 bases, leaving 8 bases not matched to a gene. CDR1 is GTSNPN, CDR2 SVGIG, per germline (reference sequence). The CDR3 protein is CAWSRDRGHPGYTF. The CDR3 DNA follows: TGTGCCTGGAGCCGGGACAGGGGACATCCTGGCTACACCTTC.

This chain joins TRBV30 and TRBJ1-4; no clear D gene. V was pared by 1 base and J by 11 bases, with 11 bases between. The CDR3 contains 12 residues. Per the germline V gene, CDR1 is GTSNPN and CDR2 is SVGIG (reference sequence). The CDR3 DNA is TGTGCCTGGAGTGAAGAGCCTGTGAAACTGTTTTTT. Its protein product is CAWSEEPVKLFF.

This clone was counted between two and nine times. V gene TRBV6-5 combines with J gene TRBJ1-6, with 7 nucleotides matching TRBD1. The trim removed 6 bases at V and 7 bases at J, leaving 6 bases unmatched. Germline values: CDR1 MNHEY, CDR2 SVGAGI. This CDR3 region has 14 residues. CDR3 nucleotides: TGTGCCAGCAGACAAGGACAGGTGAATTCACCCCTCCACTTT. Its protein product is CASRQGQVNSPLHF.

A few counts support this clone. The rearrangement uses TRBV30 and TRBJ2-7; D ambiguous. Germline V gene lookup returns CDR1 GTSNPN and CDR2 SVGIG (reference sequence). Trimming left V 2 bases short and J 4 bases short, with 9 bases between. The CDR3 has 12 amino acids. As DNA, the CDR3 is TGTGCCTGGAGTACGTTCCAATACGAGCAGTACTTC. Translated, it gives CAWSTFQYEQYF.

This clone was detected only a few times. The chain uses TRBV28 and TRBJ2-3; D is unclear. V lost 3 bases, J lost 4 bases, and 2 bases lay in between. CDR3 size: 11 residues. The germline V gene encodes CDR1 MDHEN and CDR2 SYDVKM. DNA for the CDR3: TGTGCCAGCAGTTTTTCAGATACGCAGTATTTT. Translated, it gives CASSFSDTQYF.

This clone came up a few times. The chain links TRBV30 to TRBJ1-2; D may be TRBD1 (5 bases). This CDR3 has 14 residues. Germline V gene lookup returns CDR1 GTSNPN and CDR2 SVGIG (reference sequence). Deletions cut 5 bases from V and 7 bases from J, with 20 bases between. CDR3 DNA: TGTGCCTGGGGGGGTGAGCTGGGTCGGGCTGGCTACACCTTC. Protein product: CAWGGELGRAGYTF.

This clone has only a few counts. The chain links TRBV6-5 to TRBJ2-7; TRBD2 might be the D (5 bases). Germline V lookup: CDR1 MNHEY, CDR2 SVGAGI. This CDR3 comprises 14 residues. V gave up 0 bases and J gave up 4 bases, with 10 bases separating them. CDR3 sequence (DNA): TGTGCCAGCAGTTACTCCGGGATGGGATACGAGCAGTACTTC. Its translation is CASSYSGMGYEQYF.

This chain uses TRBV30 with TRBJ1-5; D unclear. The V gene's germline CDR1 is GTSNPN and CDR2 SVGIG (reference sequence). Trimming took off 0 bases at V and 4 bases at J, with 10 bases between the two ends. The CDR3 covers 14 residues. The CDR3 nucleotides read TGTGCCTGGAGTGTGGGTGCCTTAAATCAGCCCCAGCATTTT. Encoded protein: CAWSVGALNQPQHF.

The V and J genes are TRBV29-1 and TRBJ2-3, with TRBD1 matching over 9 bases. The trim removed 6 bases at V and 9 bases at J, leaving 10 bases unmatched. The CDR3 extends over 13 amino acids. Germline-derived CDR1 and CDR2 are SQVTM and ANQGSEA. The CDR3 sequence is CSVVLQGAVTQYF. The DNA of the CDR3 is TGCAGCGTCGTCCTACAGGGGGCAGTGACGCAGTATTTT.

The chain employs TRBV30 and TRBJ2-6, with D perhaps assigned TRBD1 or TRBD2 (5 bases each). The CDR3 covers 15 residues. Between the trimmed V and J ends, which lost 0 bases and 1 base, there was a span of 7 bases. Germline-derived CDR1 and CDR2 are GTSNPN and SVGIG (reference sequence). In DNA form, the CDR3 reads TGTGCCTGGAGTGTGGGACGATCTGGGGCCAACGTCCTGACTTTC. Encoded protein: CAWSVGRSGANVLTF.

This clone occurred a few times. The V gene is TRBV25-1, the J gene TRBJ2-1; D is uncertain. Trimming left V 7 bases short and J 5 bases short, with 15 bases between. The CDR3 loop spans 14 amino acids. Germline-derived CDR1 and CDR2 are MGHDK and SYGVNS. The CDR3 loop is CASTPVYSNNEQFF. CDR3 nucleotides: TGTGCCAGCACCCCCGTTTACAGTAACAATGAGCAGTTCTTC.

This clone has a handful of counts. The rearrangement uses TRBV7-2 and TRBJ2-5, with a possible D match to TRBD2 (6 bases). Trimming stripped 4 bases from V and 5 bases from J, with 14 bases between. CDR1 and CDR2 (germline): SGHTA, FQGNSA. This CDR3 is built from 14 residues. CDR3 region: CASSWELGRETQYF. The CDR3 coding sequence is TGTGCCAGCAGCTGGGAGCTGGGGAGGGAGACCCAGTACTTC.

This rearrangement joins TRBV5-4 to TRBJ2-5; 8 bases line up with TRBD1. The V gene end was trimmed by 4 bases and the J gene end by 2 bases; junction bases not matched to a gene: 7. The germline V gene encodes CDR1 SGHNT and CDR2 YYREEE (reference sequence). The length of the CDR3 is 15 residues. CDR3 residues: CASSPGQGGQETQYF. DNA for the CDR3: TGTGCCAGCAGCCCAGGACAGGGCGGTCAAGAGACCCAGTACTTC.

This clone came up a few times. This chain connects TRBV30 to TRBJ2-7; no clear D. The germline V gene has CDR1 GTSNPN and CDR2 SVGIG (reference sequence). This CDR3 contains 12 residues. V lost 2 bases and J 6 bases, leaving 11 bases between the germline ends. The CDR3 DNA is TGTGCCTGGAGTTTTTCATTAGGCGAGCAGTACTTC. Translation gives CAWSFSLGEQYF.

This clone was observed a handful of times. The gene calls are TRBV30 and TRBJ1-2; D call uncertain. V lost 3 bases, J lost 3 bases, and 14 bases lay in between. CDR3 size: 14 residues. Germline V CDR1 and CDR2: GTSNPN, SVGIG (reference sequence). Here the CDR3 reads CAWRAARFHYGYTF. The CDR3 region has the DNA TGTGCCTGGAGAGCCGCGAGGTTTCACTATGGCTACACCTTC.

The J gene is TRBJ2-7, the V gene TRBV4-3; 11 bases align to TRBD2. The ends lost 0 bases at V and 0 bases at J; junction bases unmatched: 7. Germline-derived CDR1 and CDR2 are LGHNA and YSLEER. This CDR3 comprises 18 residues. The CDR3 sequence is CASSQDLAGGLLSYEQYF. CDR3 sequence (DNA): TGCGCCAGCAGCCAAGATCTAGCGGGGGGCCTCCTCTCCTACGAGCAGTACTTC.

V gene TRBV25-1 combines with J gene TRBJ2-7, with 10 bases identical to TRBD2. The CDR3 consists of 14 residues. Germline assignment: CDR1 MGHDK and CDR2 SYGVNS. V trimming: 6 bases; J trimming: 7 bases; junction bases outside the gene matches: 9. This chain's CDR3 is CASRKAGGTEEQYF. The CDR3, as DNA: TGTGCCAGCAGAAAAGCGGGAGGGACGGAAGAGCAGTACTTC.

The chain employs TRBV6-6 and TRBJ2-6; TRBD2 might be the D (6 bases). Germline-derived CDR1 and CDR2 are MNHNY and SVGAGI (reference sequence). The germline V and J ends were trimmed by 5 bases and 2 bases, with 7 bases remaining between them. The CDR3 has 14 residues. The chain's CDR3 is CASSRGTGANVLTF. The CDR3 bases are TGTGCCAGCAGTCGCGGGACTGGGGCCAACGTCCTGACTTTC.

The chain carries TRBV5-6 and TRBJ1-4, with 7 bases that match TRBD1. The CDR3 consists of 15 residues. Germline assignment: CDR1 SGHDT and CDR2 YYEEEE. The trim removed 2 bases at V and 0 bases at J, leaving 1 base unmatched. The CDR3 region has the DNA TGTGCCAGCAGCTTACAGGGGCCAACTAATGAAAAACTGTTTTTT. It encodes CASSLQGPTNEKLFF.

This clone has a handful of counts. The J gene is TRBJ2-7, the V gene TRBV29-1; D possibly corresponds to TRBD2 (5 bases). V was shortened by 1 base and J by 7 bases, with 11 bases between the two germline ends. The CDR3 sequence is 12 residues long. CDR1 is SQVTM, CDR2 ANQGSEA, per germline. CDR3 nucleotide sequence: TGCAGCGTTGAAGTCCGCACTAGGGAGCAGTACTTC. Translated, it gives CSVEVRTREQYF.

The chain links TRBV30 to TRBJ1-2; no clear D. V was trimmed by 0 bases and J by 3 bases, leaving 11 bases between them. CDR1 GTSNPN and CDR2 SVGIG come from the germline V gene (reference sequence). This CDR3 has 14 residues. CDR3 DNA: TGTGCCTGGAGTGTACCCCCCTCTTACTATGGCTACACCTTC. Residues: CAWSVPPSYYGYTF. The entire variable domain, with the rest obtained from reference TRBV30 and TRBJ1-2, is as follows: SQTIHQWPATLVQPVGSPLSLECTVEGTSNPNLYWYRQAAGRGLQLLFYSVGIGQISSEVPQNLSASRPQDRQFILSSKKLLLSDSGFYLCAWSVPPSYYGYTFGSGTRLTVV.

The chain links TRBV25-1 to TRBJ2-7; TRBD2 agrees at 7 bases. Per the germline V gene, CDR1 is MGHDK and CDR2 is SYGVNS. J gave up 7 bases and V 4 bases, and 10 bases lay outside the gene matches. This CDR3 region has 14 residues. Here the CDR3 DNA reads TGTGCCAGCAGTGCCGGGACGGGGGGTAGGGAGCAGTACTTC. It yields the protein CASSAGTGGREQYF.

The table lists this clone with a count of one. V is TRBV30 and J is TRBJ1-2, with TRBD1 identical over 10 bases. Germline CDR1 is GTSNPN and CDR2 is SVGIG (reference sequence). This CDR3 contains 14 residues. V was clipped by 3 bases and J by 8 bases; unmatched bases: 9. The CDR3 spells CAWRGTGVRGGYTF. Here the CDR3 DNA reads TGTGCCTGGAGGGGGACAGGGGTTCGGGGAGGCTACACCTTC.

This clone was found a few times. This rearrangement joins TRBV6-5 to TRBJ2-7, with 8 bases fitting TRBD1. V trimming: 0 bases; J trimming: 7 bases; junction bases outside the gene matches: 8. The CDR3 spans 15 residues. CDR1 and CDR2 (germline): MNHEY, SVGAGI. In nucleotides, the CDR3 is TGTGCCAGCAGTTACTCGGGACAGGTGGGGGAAGAGCAGTACTTC. It encodes CASSYSGQVGEEQYF.